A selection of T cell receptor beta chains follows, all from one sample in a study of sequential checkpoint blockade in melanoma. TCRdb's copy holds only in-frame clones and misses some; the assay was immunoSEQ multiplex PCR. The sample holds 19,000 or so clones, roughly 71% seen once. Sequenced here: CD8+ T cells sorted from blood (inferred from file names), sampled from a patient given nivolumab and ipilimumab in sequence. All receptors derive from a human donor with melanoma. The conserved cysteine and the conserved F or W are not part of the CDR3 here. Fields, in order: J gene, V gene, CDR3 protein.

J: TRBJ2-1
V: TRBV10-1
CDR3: ARGDRGLIRSYNEQF

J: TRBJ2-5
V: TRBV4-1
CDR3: ASSPVRAQETQY

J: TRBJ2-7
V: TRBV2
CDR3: ASSDSLDRQTYEQY

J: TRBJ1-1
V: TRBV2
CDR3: ASIPLGVSPNTEAF

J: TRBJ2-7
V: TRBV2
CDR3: ASSRTYEQY

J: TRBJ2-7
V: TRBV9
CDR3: ASSLTGGGAAYEQY

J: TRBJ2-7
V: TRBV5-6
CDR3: ASSLVETGGTYEQY

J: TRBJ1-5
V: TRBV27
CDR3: ASRLYSYSNQPQH

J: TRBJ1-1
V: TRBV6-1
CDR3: ASSPTGGSGTEAF

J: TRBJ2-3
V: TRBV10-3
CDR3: AISAGQGADTQY

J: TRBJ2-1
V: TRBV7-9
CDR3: ASSPRGGSRYNEQF

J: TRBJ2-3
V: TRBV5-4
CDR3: ASSSGTSGGAGTDTQY

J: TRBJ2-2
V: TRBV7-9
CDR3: ASTTLRGGGELF

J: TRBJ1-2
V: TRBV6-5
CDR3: ASSETGRGGYT

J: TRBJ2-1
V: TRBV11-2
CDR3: ASSSQGGGTRNEQF

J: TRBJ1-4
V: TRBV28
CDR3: ASSLGRGRVANEKLF

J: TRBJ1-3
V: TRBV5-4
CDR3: ASSLWGRLDTIY

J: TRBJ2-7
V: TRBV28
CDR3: ASSFAGSYEQY

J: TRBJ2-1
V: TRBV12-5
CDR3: ASGLSISLESSYNEQF

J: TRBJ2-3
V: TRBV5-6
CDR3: ASSLRQGTDTQY

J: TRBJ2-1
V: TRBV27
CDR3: ASSLGRGAYSGQF

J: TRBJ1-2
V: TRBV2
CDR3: ASSESYVYGYT

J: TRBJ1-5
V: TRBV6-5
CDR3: ASTDGQGYQPQH

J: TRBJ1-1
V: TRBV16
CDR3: ASTPSGGGKDTEAF

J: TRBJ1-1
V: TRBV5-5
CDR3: ASSFGVEAF

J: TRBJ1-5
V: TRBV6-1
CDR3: ASSEAPGGGYGQPQH

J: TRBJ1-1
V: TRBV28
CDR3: ASSLQGAPGTEAF

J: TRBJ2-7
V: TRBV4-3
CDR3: ASSLGQTSGEQY

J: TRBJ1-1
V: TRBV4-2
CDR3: ASSQPLTDMNTEAF